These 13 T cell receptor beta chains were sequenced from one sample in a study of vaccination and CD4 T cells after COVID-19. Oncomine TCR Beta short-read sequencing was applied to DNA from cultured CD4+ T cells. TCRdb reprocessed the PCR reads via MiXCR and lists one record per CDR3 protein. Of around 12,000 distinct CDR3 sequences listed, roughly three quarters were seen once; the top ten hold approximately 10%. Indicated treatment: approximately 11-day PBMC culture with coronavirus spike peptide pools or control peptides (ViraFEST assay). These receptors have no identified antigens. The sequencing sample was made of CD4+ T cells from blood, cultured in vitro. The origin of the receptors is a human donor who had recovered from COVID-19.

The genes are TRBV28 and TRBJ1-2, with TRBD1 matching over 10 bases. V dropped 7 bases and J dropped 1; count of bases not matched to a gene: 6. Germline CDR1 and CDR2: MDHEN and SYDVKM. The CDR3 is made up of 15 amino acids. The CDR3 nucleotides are TGTGCCAGCACCAAGGGGACAGGGGTTAACTATGGCTACACCTTC. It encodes CASTKGTGVNYGYTF.

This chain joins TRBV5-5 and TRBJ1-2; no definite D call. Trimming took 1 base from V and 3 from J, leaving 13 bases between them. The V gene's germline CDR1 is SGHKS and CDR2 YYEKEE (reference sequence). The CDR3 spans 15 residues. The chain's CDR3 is CASSLQEEGYYGYTF. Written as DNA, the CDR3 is TGTGCCAGCAGCTTGCAAGAAGAGGGATACTATGGCTACACCTTC.

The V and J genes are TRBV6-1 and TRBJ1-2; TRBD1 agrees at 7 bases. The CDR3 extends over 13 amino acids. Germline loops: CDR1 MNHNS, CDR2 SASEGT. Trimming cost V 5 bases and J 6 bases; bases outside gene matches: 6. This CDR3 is CASSPGGWNGYTF. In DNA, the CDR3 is TGTGCCAGCAGTCCAGGGGGGTGGAATGGCTACACCTTC.

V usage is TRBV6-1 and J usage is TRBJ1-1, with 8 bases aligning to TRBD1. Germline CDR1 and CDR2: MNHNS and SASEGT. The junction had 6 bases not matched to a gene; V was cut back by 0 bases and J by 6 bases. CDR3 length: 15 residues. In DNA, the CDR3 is TGTGCCAGCAGTGAAGCGGGGACAGGCTCGGCTGAAGCTTTCTTT. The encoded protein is CASSEAGTGSAEAFF.

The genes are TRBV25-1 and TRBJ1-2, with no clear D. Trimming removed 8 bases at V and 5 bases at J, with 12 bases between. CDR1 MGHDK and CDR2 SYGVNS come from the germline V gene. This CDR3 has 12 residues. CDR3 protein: CASEGFRYGYTF. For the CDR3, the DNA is TGTGCCAGCGAGGGATTTCGGTATGGCTACACCTTC.

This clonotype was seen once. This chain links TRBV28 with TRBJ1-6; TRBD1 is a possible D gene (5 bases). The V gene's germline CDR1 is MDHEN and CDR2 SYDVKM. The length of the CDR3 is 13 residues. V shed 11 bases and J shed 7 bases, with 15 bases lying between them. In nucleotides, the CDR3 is TGTGCCCACAAGGGGACCCAGAATTCACCCCTCCACTTT. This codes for CAHKGTQNSPLHF.

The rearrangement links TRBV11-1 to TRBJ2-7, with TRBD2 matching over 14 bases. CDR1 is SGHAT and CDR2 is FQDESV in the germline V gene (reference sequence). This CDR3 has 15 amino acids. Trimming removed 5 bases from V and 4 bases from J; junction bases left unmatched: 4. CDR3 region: CASSRLAGGMYEQYF. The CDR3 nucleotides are TGTGCCAGCAGCCGACTAGCGGGGGGGATGTACGAGCAGTACTTC. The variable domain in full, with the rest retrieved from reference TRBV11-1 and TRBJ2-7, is EAEVAQSPRYKITEKSQAVAFWCDPISGHATLYWYRQILGQGPELLVQFQDESVVDDSQLPKDRFSAERLKGVDSTLKIQPAELGDSAMYLCASSRLAGGMYEQYFGPGTRLTVT.

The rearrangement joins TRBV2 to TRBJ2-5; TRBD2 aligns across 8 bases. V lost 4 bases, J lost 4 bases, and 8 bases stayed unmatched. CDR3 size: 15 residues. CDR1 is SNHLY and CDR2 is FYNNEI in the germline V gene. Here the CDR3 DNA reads TGTGCCAGCAGTGTGGCAGCGGGAGAGGTAGAGACCCAGTACTTC. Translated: CASSVAAGEVETQYF.

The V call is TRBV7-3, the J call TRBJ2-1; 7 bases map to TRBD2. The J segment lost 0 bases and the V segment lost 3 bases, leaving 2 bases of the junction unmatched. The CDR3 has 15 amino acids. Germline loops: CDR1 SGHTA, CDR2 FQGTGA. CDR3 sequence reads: CASSFRGDSYNEQFF. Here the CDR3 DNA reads TGTGCCAGCAGCTTTCGGGGGGACTCCTACAATGAGCAGTTCTTC.

DNA of the CDR3: TGCAGCGTAGGAGGTGACGGGGGGACCGAGCAGTACTTC. This translates into CSVGGDGGTEQYF. The chain joins TRBV20-1 to TRBJ2-7; 7 nucleotides match TRBD2. Per germline, CDR1 DFQATT and CDR2 SNEGSKA (reference sequence). This CDR3 has 13 residues.

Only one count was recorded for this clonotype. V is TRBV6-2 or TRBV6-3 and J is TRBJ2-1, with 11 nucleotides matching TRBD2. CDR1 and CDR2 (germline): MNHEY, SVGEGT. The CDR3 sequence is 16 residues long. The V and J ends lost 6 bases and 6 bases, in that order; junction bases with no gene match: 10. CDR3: CASRSVAGGPINEQFF. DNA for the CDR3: TGTGCCAGCAGATCCGTAGCGGGAGGGCCTATCAATGAGCAGTTCTTC.

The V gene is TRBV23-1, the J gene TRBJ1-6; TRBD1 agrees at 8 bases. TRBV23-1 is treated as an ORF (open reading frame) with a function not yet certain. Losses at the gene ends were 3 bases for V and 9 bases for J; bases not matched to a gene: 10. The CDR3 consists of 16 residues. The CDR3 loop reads CASSQLRADRGSPLHF. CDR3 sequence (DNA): TGCGCCAGCAGTCAGTTAAGGGCCGACAGGGGTTCACCCCTCCACTTT.

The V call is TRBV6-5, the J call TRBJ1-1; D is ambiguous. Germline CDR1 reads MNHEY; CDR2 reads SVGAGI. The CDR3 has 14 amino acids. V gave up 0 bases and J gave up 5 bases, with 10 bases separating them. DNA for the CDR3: TGTGCCAGCAGTTACTCGATAGAGGGAACTGAAGCTTTCTTT. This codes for CASSYSIEGTEAFF.